Each of the 2 T cell receptor beta chains below was sequenced from the same sample in a study of Ad26.COV2.S vaccination and SARS-CoV-2 variants listed by TCRdb under 2021. Sample treatment or condition, as interpreted from the label and publication: around 19 received Ad26.COV2.S at low or high dose, single or two shots; roughly five received placebo; per-sample allocation not given. For vaccine and placebo recipients, repertoires were sequenced using samples collected on day 63 after the first injection. Library construction relied on the immunoSEQ multiplex PCR assay. The immuneACCESS repertoire file appears here via TCRdb, limited to in-frame rearrangements. These files lack a portion of the clones; in checked studies, under half of the deficit traces to unresolved V genes, and the cause of the others is not known. This sample lists about 680,000 clones; roughly nine tenths were detected once. The ten largest clones add up to roughly 1.5% of the sample.

Sequencing was performed on peripheral blood, taken in a trial of Ad26.COV2.S vaccine versus placebo. These receptors all stem from a person between 18 and 60 years old who received the Ad26.COV2.S COVID-19 vaccine or a placebo.

V is TRBV7-9 and J is TRBJ1-1, with D perhaps TRBD1 (6 bases). V was clipped by 1 base and J by 5 bases, with 17 bases between them. The CDR3 sequence is 16 residues long. Germline V gives CDR1 SEHNR, CDR2 FQNEAQ (reference sequence). In nucleotides, the CDR3 is TGTGCCAGCAGCTTAGGCTGGGGGGCCCGGGGTACTGAAGCTTTCTTT. Encoded protein: CASSLGWGARGTEAFF.

The V and J genes are TRBV5-5 and TRBJ2-7; possibly TRBD1 or TRBD2 for D (6 bases each). Germline CDR1 and CDR2: SGHKS and YYEKEE (reference sequence). The V gene lost 0 bases and the J gene lost 0 bases, with 13 bases spanning the gap. The CDR3 has 16 amino acids. CDR3 sequence: CASSLEGGYVSYEQYF. The CDR3, as DNA: TGTGCCAGCAGCTTGGAGGGGGGTTACGTCTCCTACGAGCAGTACTTC.